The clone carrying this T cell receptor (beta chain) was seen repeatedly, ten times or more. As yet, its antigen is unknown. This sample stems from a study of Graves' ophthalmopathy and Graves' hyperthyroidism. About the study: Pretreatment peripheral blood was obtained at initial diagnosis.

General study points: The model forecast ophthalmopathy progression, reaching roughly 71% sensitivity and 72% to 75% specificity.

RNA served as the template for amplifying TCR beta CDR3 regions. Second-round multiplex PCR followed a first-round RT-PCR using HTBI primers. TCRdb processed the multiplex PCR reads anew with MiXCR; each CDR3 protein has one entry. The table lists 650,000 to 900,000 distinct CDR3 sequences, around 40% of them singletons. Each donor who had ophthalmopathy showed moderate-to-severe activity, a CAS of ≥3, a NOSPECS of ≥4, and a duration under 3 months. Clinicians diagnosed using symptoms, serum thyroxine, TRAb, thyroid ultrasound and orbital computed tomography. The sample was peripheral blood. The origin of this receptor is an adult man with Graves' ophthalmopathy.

DNA of the CDR3: TGTGCCAGCAGCCTACAGGGTGCTAATAATTCACCCCTCCACTTT. Protein product: CASSLQGANNSPLHF. The V call is TRBV11-1, the J call TRBJ1-6, with a weak D call TRBD1 (6 bases). The CDR3 is made up of 15 amino acids. The V end lost 5 bases, the J end lost 5 bases, and 13 bases lay between the germline ends. Looked up from germline, CDR1 is SGHAT and CDR2 is FQDESV (reference sequence).